These T cell receptor beta chains were read from a single sample in a study of blood T cell repertoires in COVID-19. The table came from immunoSEQ multiplex PCR; TCRdb's copy has only in-frame clones and leaves some out. The sample has 85,000 to 100,000 clones, roughly 85% seen once. Material for sequencing was peripheral blood. Source of these receptors: a woman in her fifties or sixties with COVID-19, enrolled during active disease. CDR3s include the opening cysteine and the closing phenylalanine or tryptophan. The D gene is left open where the match is weak. A row's size may be missing; if present it is once, few, many or a size class.

V gene	clone size	D gene	J gene	CDR3 protein	CDR3 DNA
TRBV5-6	NA	TRBD1	TRBJ2-7	CASRLWGQPFYEQYF	TGTGCCAGCAGGCTCTGGGGACAGCCATTCTACGAGCAGTACTTC
TRBV3-1/TRBV3-2	NA	NA	TRBJ1-4	CASSQLVDEKLFF	TGTGCCAGCAGCCAACTAGTTGATGAAAAACTGTTTTTT
TRBV5-1	NA	NA	TRBJ1-6	CASSLDSRDWNSPLHF	TGCGCCAGCAGCTTGGACTCCAGGGATTGGAATTCACCCCTCCACTTT
TRBV7-2	NA	NA	TRBJ1-2	CASSPYAGNYGYTF	TGTGCCAGCAGCCCCTATGCCGGGAACTATGGCTACACCTTC
TRBV5-5	NA	TRBD1	TRBJ2-6	CASSLVDRVHSGANVLTF	TGTGCCAGCAGTCTAGTTGACAGGGTGCACTCTGGGGCCAACGTCCTGACTTTC
TRBV4-2	NA	TRBD2	TRBJ2-3	CASTTSGGIDTQYF	TGTGCCAGCACCACTAGCGGGGGGATAGATACGCAGTATTTT
TRBV5-1	NA	NA	TRBJ1-1	CASSSGAGESEAFF	TGCGCCAGCAGCTCCGGCGCGGGTGAAAGCGAAGCTTTCTTT
TRBV6-5	NA	NA	TRBJ1-2	CASRPRGTGLIGYTF	TGTGCCAGCCGACCCCGCGGTACAGGGTTGATCGGCTACACCTTC
TRBV18	once	NA	TRBJ1-6	CASSPLQGLHSPLHF	TGTGCCAGCTCACCATTGCAGGGTTTGCATTCACCCCTCCACTTT
TRBV27	NA	TRBD2	TRBJ2-3	CASSLLAGNTDTQYF	TGTGCCAGCAGTTTACTAGCGGGGAACACAGATACGCAGTATTTT
TRBV5-1	NA	NA	TRBJ1-6	CASSEAGGQDSPLHF	TGCGCCAGCAGCGAGGCTGGGGGCCAGGACTCACCCCTCCACTTT
TRBV2	NA	NA	TRBJ1-1	CASRTTGNTEAFF	TGTGCCAGCAGAACGACAGGGAACACTGAAGCTTTCTTT
TRBV5-1	NA	NA	TRBJ2-5	CASSFSQAMETQYF	TGCGCCAGCAGCTTCTCACAGGCGATGGAGACCCAGTACTTC
TRBV4-2	few	NA	TRBJ2-7	CASSQVAGTREEYEQYF	TGTGCCAGCAGCCAGGTCGCCGGGACGAGGGAGGAATACGAGCAGTACTTC
TRBV12-5	once	TRBD1	TRBJ2-7	CASGLGRDRGQSPCPSYEQYF	TGTGCTAGTGGTTTGGGACGGGACAGGGGCCAGTCCCCCTGTCCCTCCTACGAGCAGTACTTC
TRBV28	NA	NA	TRBJ1-1	CASTSHGTEAFF	TGTGCCAGCACCTCTCACGGCACTGAAGCTTTCTTT
TRBV5-5	NA	NA	TRBJ1-3	CASSRTAGNTIYF	TGTGCCAGCAGCCGGACTGCTGGAAACACCATATATTTT
TRBV28	NA	NA	TRBJ2-5	CASSRPLAKETQYF	TGTGCCAGCAGTCGCCCTCTAGCGAAAGAGACCCAGTACTTC
TRBV28	NA	TRBD1	TRBJ1-5	CASRSGTGGNQPQHF	TGTGCCAGCAGGTCCGGGACAGGGGGCAATCAGCCCCAGCATTTT
TRBV11-3	NA	TRBD2	TRBJ2-1	CASSLGIAGRDNEQFF	TGTGCCAGCAGCTTGGGCATAGCGGGGAGAGACAATGAGCAGTTCTTC
TRBV9	NA	TRBD1	TRBJ1-3	CASSSRGQGAKGNTIYF	TGTGCCAGCAGCTCTAGAGGGCAGGGGGCGAAAGGAAACACCATATATTTT
TRBV24-1	NA	TRBD1	TRBJ1-4	CATSDSSPGTGLVSEKLFF	TGTGCCACCAGTGATTCATCTCCGGGGACAGGGTTGGTCAGTGAAAAACTGTTTTTT
TRBV10-2	NA	TRBD2	TRBJ2-7	CASSESATSGGVIQSYEQYF	TGCGCCAGCAGTGAGTCTGCGACTAGCGGGGGGGTGATACAGTCCTACGAGCAGTACTTC
TRBV9	NA	NA	TRBJ2-6	CASSVETGWANVLTF	TGTGCCAGCAGCGTAGAAACAGGCTGGGCCAACGTCCTGACTTTC
TRBV7-3	NA	TRBD1	TRBJ2-3	CASSPGTAPSTDTQYF	TGTGCCAGCAGCCCCGGGACAGCCCCTAGCACAGATACGCAGTATTTT
TRBV18	NA	TRBD2	TRBJ2-2	CASSPASGGNTGELFF	TGTGCCAGCTCACCGGCCAGCGGGGGTAACACCGGGGAGCTGTTTTTT
TRBV6-1	NA	TRBD1	TRBJ2-7	CASSEVAGTAPYEQYF	TGTGCCAGCAGTGAAGTGGCCGGGACAGCGCCCTACGAGCAGTACTTC
TRBV30	NA	NA	TRBJ1-2	CAWRDSGNYGYTF	TGTGCCTGGAGGGATTCAGGGAACTATGGCTACACCTTC
TRBV7-9	NA	NA	TRBJ1-2	CASSPVGGYGYTF	TGTGCCAGCAGCCCCGTGGGGGGGTATGGCTACACCTTC
TRBV5-1	NA	TRBD1	TRBJ1-2	CASSPGQTPHGYTF	TGCGCCAGCAGCCCGGGACAGACCCCTCATGGCTACACCTTC
TRBV2	NA	TRBD1	TRBJ1-6	CASRGEGAPPLHF	TGTGCCAGCAGGGGCGAGGGGGCCCCACCCCTCCACTTT
TRBV7-2	NA	TRBD2	TRBJ2-2	CASSPQAGGLWELFF	TGTGCCAGCAGCCCACAAGCGGGGGGGCTGTGGGAGCTGTTTTTT
TRBV6-5	NA	NA	TRBJ1-2	CASSLPPTVGARGYTF	TGTGCCAGCAGTTTACCGCCCACAGTTGGGGCGCGTGGCTACACCTTC
TRBV7-9	NA	TRBD2	TRBJ2-2	CASSQTSVGTGELFF	TGTGCCAGCAGCCAAACTAGCGTAGGCACCGGGGAGCTGTTTTTT
TRBV4-1	NA	TRBD1	TRBJ2-5	CASSQAGQGQETQYF	TGCGCCAGCAGCCAAGCAGGACAGGGCCAAGAGACCCAGTACTTC
TRBV20-1	NA	NA	TRBJ1-2	CSASLGSVAYGYTF	TGCAGTGCTAGTCTCGGTTCGGTTGCCTATGGCTACACCTTC
TRBV19	NA	TRBD1	TRBJ1-1	CASIPLDRGLNTEAFF	TGTGCCAGTATCCCACTGGACAGGGGATTGAACACTGAAGCTTTCTTT
TRBV7-6	NA	NA	TRBJ2-1	CASSAILSSEQFF	TGTGCCAGCAGCGCCATCCTGAGCTCTGAGCAGTTCTTC
TRBV2	NA	TRBD2	TRBJ2-1	CASKLAGGLGEQFF	TGTGCCAGCAAATTGGCGGGGGGGCTGGGTGAGCAGTTCTTC
TRBV10-3	NA	TRBD1	TRBJ2-7	CAISEGTGVSEQYF	TGTGCCATCAGTGAGGGGACAGGGGTAAGCGAGCAGTACTTC
TRBV19	NA	NA	TRBJ2-7	CASSIQTEGYEQYF	TGTGCCAGTAGTATCCAGACAGAAGGTTACGAGCAGTACTTC
TRBV12-3/TRBV12-4	once	NA	TRBJ1-1	CASSLADTEAFF	TGTGCCAGCAGTTTAGCCGACACTGAAGCTTTCTTT
TRBV30	NA	TRBD1	TRBJ1-1	CACHRGPRTEAFF	TGTGCCTGTCACAGGGGCCCACGAACTGAAGCTTTCTTT
TRBV2	NA	TRBD1	TRBJ2-3	CASPGTGWRDTQYF	TGTGCCAGCCCCGGGACAGGGTGGCGTGATACGCAGTATTTT
TRBV3-1/TRBV3-2	NA	TRBD2	TRBJ2-1	CASSREGRRREQFF	TGTGCCAGCAGCCGGGAGGGGCGTAGGCGTGAGCAGTTCTTC
TRBV5-6	few	TRBD1	TRBJ2-7	CASSGTTGGYYEQYF	TGTGCCAGCAGCGGCACTACAGGGGGCTACTACGAGCAGTACTTC
TRBV18	NA	TRBD1	TRBJ2-7	CASSRNRGADTYEQYF	TGTGCCAGCTCGCGTAACAGGGGCGCCGATACCTACGAGCAGTACTTC
TRBV6-5	NA	NA	TRBJ1-3	CASSLQAISGNTIYF	TGTGCCAGCAGTCTTCAGGCGATCTCTGGAAACACCATATATTTT
TRBV28	NA	TRBD2	TRBJ2-7	CASSFPLAPSGGFEQYF	TGTGCCAGCAGTTTTCCTCTCGCTCCTAGCGGGGGGTTCGAGCAGTACTTC
TRBV2	NA	TRBD2	TRBJ2-7	CASSAEAGGHYEQYF	TGTGCCAGCAGTGCTGAGGCGGGGGGCCACTACGAGCAGTACTTC
TRBV24-1	once	TRBD2	TRBJ2-3	CATSDPRGAGDTQYF	TGTGCCACCAGTGATCCGCGGGGGGCGGGCGATACGCAGTATTTT
TRBV7-3	NA	TRBD1	TRBJ1-2	CASSPTTGGSGYTF	TGTGCCAGCAGCCCGACGACAGGGGGCAGCGGCTACACCTTC
TRBV6-5	NA	NA	TRBJ1-2	CASSFRGNGYTF	TGTGCCAGCAGTTTTCGGGGTAATGGCTACACCTTC